Listed here are 25 T cell receptor beta chains from one sample, sequenced in a study of monozygotic twins with inflammatory bowel disease. TCRdb reprocessed the 5' RACE reads and reports one entry per CDR3 protein, with no DNA. The sample includes about 150,000 distinct CDR3 sequences. The sequenced material came from blood. The source of these receptors is a human donor with ulcerative colitis or Crohn's disease, or a healthy co-twin of an affected twin (not recorded which).

The gene calls are TRBV27 and TRBJ1-1. The length of the CDR3 is 16 residues. Germline V gene sequence: CDR1 MNHEY, CDR2 SMNVEV (reference sequence). The CDR3 sequence is CASSLNLQVVNTEAFF.

V and J are TRBV20-1 and TRBJ2-7; TCRdb gives TRBD1 as the D gene, but with no DNA this cannot be confirmed. The CDR3 extends over 15 amino acids. Germline V lookup: CDR1 DFQATT, CDR2 SNEGSKA (reference sequence). The CDR3 sequence: CSARGGQGDSYEQYF.

The chain's CDR3 is CRGSEGVNNEQFF. The chain is built from TRBV20-1 and TRBJ2-1; lacking DNA, the TRBD1 call made by TCRdb goes unchecked. CDR1 and CDR2 (germline): DFQATT, SNEGSKA (reference sequence). This CDR3 region has 13 residues.

The CDR3 sequence is CSARNPGQGADNSPLHF. The chain joins TRBV20-1 to TRBJ1-6; TCRdb gives TRBD1 as the D gene, but with no DNA this cannot be confirmed. Germline V gives CDR1 DFQATT, CDR2 SNEGSKA (reference sequence). There are 17 residues in the CDR3.

This chain joins TRBV4-1 and TRBJ2-7. The length of the CDR3 is 15 residues. The germline gives CDR1 MGHRA, CDR2 YSYEKL. This CDR3 reads CASSQAKRGSYEQYF.

This chain connects TRBV2 to TRBJ1-3. The CDR3 has 11 amino acids. Germline V gene data show CDR1 as SNHLY and CDR2 as FYNNEI. The CDR3 reads CASSDSRTIYF.

This chain uses TRBV5-4 with TRBJ2-7; TCRdb's assignment of TRBD2 cannot be checked, as there is no DNA. Germline assignment: CDR1 SGHNT and CDR2 YYREEE (reference sequence). This CDR3 comprises 14 residues. The chain's CDR3 is CASSGPLGSYEQYF.

This chain links TRBV20-1 with TRBJ2-5; TCRdb picks TRBD2, but there is no DNA to check that call. This CDR3 is 13 amino acids long. CDR1 is DFQATT, CDR2 SNEGSKA, per germline (reference sequence). CDR3 amino acids: CSAPGTSVETQYF.

The chain carries TRBV3-1 and TRBJ2-3; TCRdb's D call, TRBD1, is unchecked because there is no DNA. The CDR3 sequence is 15 residues long. CDR1 and CDR2 from the germline V gene are LGHDT and YNNKEL (reference sequence). The CDR3 region is CASSPGQGPTDTQYF.

J is TRBJ2-1 and V is TRBV3-1; the TCRdb call, TRBD2, lacks DNA for checking. Per germline, CDR1 LGHDT and CDR2 YNNKEL (reference sequence). The CDR3 sequence is 16 residues long. The CDR3 is CASSRETGTSGLEQFF.

The chain couples TRBV10-3 to TRBJ2-7; the D call of TRBD1 rests on TCRdb alone, since no DNA is present to check it. Germline values: CDR1 ENHRY, CDR2 SYGVKD. There are 14 residues in the CDR3. CDR3 region: CATRDRVSSYEQYF.

This chain links TRBV28 with TRBJ1-1. The CDR3 is made up of 15 amino acids. Germline CDR1 MDHEN, CDR2 SYDVKM. CDR3 loop: CASSLPIGMNTEAFF.

The genes are TRBV7-3 and TRBJ1-1; the D call of TRBD1 rests on TCRdb alone, since no DNA is present to check it. There are 14 residues in the CDR3. The germline CDR1 and CDR2 sequences are SGHTA and FQGTGA. The CDR3 reads CASSFSGGSTEAFF.

The V gene is TRBV5-4, the J gene TRBJ1-1. Germline lookup yields CDR1 SGHNT and CDR2 YYREEE (reference sequence). This CDR3 is built from 13 residues. The CDR3 loop is CASSFGGGAEAFF.

V and J are TRBV7-6 and TRBJ1-5. Germline V CDR1 and CDR2: SGHVS, FNYEAQ. The CDR3 contains 13 residues. The CDR3: CASSLRRNQPQHF.

The chain employs TRBV24-1 and TRBJ1-2; TCRdb reports TRBD1, a call that lacks DNA to check it against. Germline V gene sequence: CDR1 KGHDR, CDR2 SFDVKD. The CDR3 sequence is 14 residues long. This CDR3 is CATERTGGNYGYTF.

The chain has TRBV30 and TRBJ2-1; TCRdb returns TRBD2, unconfirmable since there is no DNA. This CDR3 spans 15 amino acids. Per germline, CDR1 GTSNPN and CDR2 SVGIG (reference sequence). CDR3 in amino acids: CAWRVGTSGYNEQFF. The variable domain in full, with the rest retrieved from reference TRBV30 and TRBJ2-1, is SQTIHQWPATLVQPVGSPLSLECTVEGTSNPNLYWYRQAAGRGLQLLFYSVGIGQISSEVPQNLSASRPQDRQFILSSKKLLLSDSGFYLCAWRVGTSGYNEQFFGPGTRLTVL.

The rearrangement joins TRBV7-8 to TRBJ2-7; absent DNA, TCRdb's TRBD1 call cannot be checked. The V gene's germline CDR1 is SGHVS and CDR2 FQNEAQ. The CDR3 loop spans 14 amino acids. The CDR3 is CASSARQADYEQYF. The full variable domain, in which reference TRBV7-8 and TRBJ2-7 provide the parts outside the CDR3, is GAGVSQSPRYKVAKRGQDVALRCDPISGHVSLFWYQQALGQGPEFLTYFQNEAQLDKSGLPSDRFFAERPEGSVSTLKIQRTQQEDSAVYLCASSARQADYEQYFGPGTRLTVT.

V gene TRBV7-2 combines with J gene TRBJ2-7; the D call from TCRdb, TRBD1, cannot be confirmed without DNA. The CDR3 length is 14 residues. The germline V gene has CDR1 SGHTA and CDR2 FQGNSA. CDR3 protein: CASSSRQGAGEQYF.

The chain has TRBV6-5 and TRBJ1-5; the TRBD1 assignment by TCRdb is unverifiable without DNA. Germline V gene sequence: CDR1 MNHEY, CDR2 SVGAGI. The CDR3 is 15 amino acids. CDR3 loop: CASSYSGQGNQPQHF.

This chain connects TRBV6-2 or TRBV6-3 to TRBJ1-5; with no DNA, the TCRdb D assignment of TRBD1 cannot be verified. The CDR3 spans 15 residues. CDR1 is MNHEY and CDR2 is SVGEGT in the germline V gene. CDR3: CASSRTGGGDGPRHF.

The chain uses TRBV6-5 and TRBJ2-7. The CDR3 is 12 amino acids. The germline V gene encodes CDR1 MNHEY and CDR2 SVGAGI. CDR3 sequence: CASSADRYEQYF.

V and J are TRBV5-1 and TRBJ2-5; TCRdb selects TRBD1, and the lack of DNA leaves this call unchecked. Germline CDR1 SGHRS, CDR2 YFSETQ. This CDR3 has 15 amino acids. CDR3 in amino acids: CASSLGQGSQETQYF.

The J gene is TRBJ2-1, the V gene TRBV11-3; the D call from TCRdb, TRBD2, cannot be confirmed without DNA. Germline CDR1 is SGHNT and CDR2 is YENEEA. This CDR3 is 14 amino acids long. CDR3 amino acids: CASSWAPAYNEQFF.

The chain combines TRBV3-1 with TRBJ2-1; TCRdb outputs TRBD2, but without DNA this stays unchecked. This CDR3 spans 16 amino acids. Germline CDR1 is LGHDT and CDR2 is YNNKEL (reference sequence). CDR3 amino acids: CASSLSGTSPYNEQFF.